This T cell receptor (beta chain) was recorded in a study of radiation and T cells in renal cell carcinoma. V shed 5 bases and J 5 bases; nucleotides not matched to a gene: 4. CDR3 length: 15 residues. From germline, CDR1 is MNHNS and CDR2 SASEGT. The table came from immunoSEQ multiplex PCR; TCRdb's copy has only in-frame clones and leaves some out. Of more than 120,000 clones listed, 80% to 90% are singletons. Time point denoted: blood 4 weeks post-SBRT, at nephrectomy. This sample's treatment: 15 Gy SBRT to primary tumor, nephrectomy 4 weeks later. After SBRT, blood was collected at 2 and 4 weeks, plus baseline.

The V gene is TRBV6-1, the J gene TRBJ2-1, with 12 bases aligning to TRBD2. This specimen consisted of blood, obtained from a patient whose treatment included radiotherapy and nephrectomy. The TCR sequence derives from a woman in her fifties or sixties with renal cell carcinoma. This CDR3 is CASSFLAGGNNEQFF. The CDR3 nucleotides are TGTGCCAGCAGTTTTCTAGCGGGAGGGAACAATGAGCAGTTCTTC.